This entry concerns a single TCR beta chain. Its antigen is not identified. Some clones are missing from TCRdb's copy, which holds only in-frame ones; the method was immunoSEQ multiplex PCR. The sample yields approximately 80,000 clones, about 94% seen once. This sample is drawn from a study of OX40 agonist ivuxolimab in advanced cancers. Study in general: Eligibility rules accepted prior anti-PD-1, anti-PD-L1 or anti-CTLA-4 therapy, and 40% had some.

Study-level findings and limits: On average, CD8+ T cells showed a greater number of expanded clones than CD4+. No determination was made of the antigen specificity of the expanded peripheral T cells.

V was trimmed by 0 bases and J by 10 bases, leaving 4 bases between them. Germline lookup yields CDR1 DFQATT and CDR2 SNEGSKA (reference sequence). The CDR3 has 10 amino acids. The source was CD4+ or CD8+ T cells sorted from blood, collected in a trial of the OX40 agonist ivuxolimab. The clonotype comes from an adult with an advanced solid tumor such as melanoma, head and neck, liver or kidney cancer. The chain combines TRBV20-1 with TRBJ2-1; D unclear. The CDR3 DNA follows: TGCAGTGCTAGAGATCAGGAGCAGTTCTTC. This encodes CSARDQEQFF.